Listed below are T cell receptor beta chains from one sample, sequenced in a study of glioma-infiltrating T cells. From the multiplex PCR reads, TCRdb called clonotypes with MiXCR, one entry per CDR3 protein. The data hold more than 350,000 distinct CDR3 sequences, with 41% observed a single time. The sample taken for sequencing was glioma tissue, nonneoplastic brain tissue, or PBMCs (not recorded which). Source of these receptors: a human donor with low-grade glioma or glioblastoma, undergoing nonglioma brain surgery, or in good health (not recorded which). CDR3s include the opening cysteine and the closing phenylalanine or tryptophan. Each record gives: D gene, clone size, J gene, V gene, CDR3 DNA, CDR3 protein. A D gene is named only where the DNA matches it firmly. Clone size, where shown, is once, few, many, or a class for clones that have expanded.

TRBD1 | few | TRBJ1-6 | TRBV6-5 | TGTGCCAGCAGTTACTCCGGGACAGTCCGCTCACCCCTCCACTTT | CASSYSGTVRSPLHF
NA | many | TRBJ2-1 | TRBV6-1 | TGTGCCAGCAGTTTCCAACATGGGGAACGAGGCAATGAGCAGTTCTTC | CASSFQHGERGNEQFF
TRBD2 | few | TRBJ2-1 | TRBV9 | TGTGCCAGCAGCGTAAGTACTAGCGCCCACATTTACAATGAGCAGTTCTTC | CASSVSTSAHIYNEQFF
TRBD2 | many | TRBJ2-7 | TRBV20-1 | TGCAGTGCTAGGGGAGGGACGGCGGGAGGCGGGATCTCCTACGAGCAGTACTTC | CSARGGTAGGGISYEQYF
TRBD2 | many | TRBJ2-1 | TRBV4-2 | TGTGCCAGCAGCCAAGGGACTAGCGAGTACAATGAGCAGTTCTTC | CASSQGTSEYNEQFF
NA | NA | TRBJ2-3 | TRBV3-1 | TGTGCCAGCAGCGCATTAGATACGCAGTATTTT | CASSALDTQYF
NA | many | TRBJ2-2 | TRBV27 | TGTGCCAGCAGTTACCTTAGCTTCGCGAACACCGGGGAGCTGTTTTTT | CASSYLSFANTGELFF
TRBD1 | NA | TRBJ2-7 | TRBV7-9 | TGTGCCAGCAGCTCCCAGGGGGTCCTCGACGAGCAGTACTTC | CASSSQGVLDEQYF
NA | NA | TRBJ2-1 | TRBV7-2 | TGTGCCACTTTAGGGGGGAGAGTAAGCAATGAGCAGTTCTTC | CATLGGRVSNEQFF
TRBD2 | NA | TRBJ2-5 | TRBV2 | TGTGCCAGCAGTGGGACTAGCGGCCCTGGGGAGACCCAGTACTTC | CASSGTSGPGETQYF
NA | NA | TRBJ1-4 | TRBV28 | TGTGCCGGCAGTTTATCCCAGGGAAGTGAAAAACTGTTTTTT | CAGSLSQGSEKLFF
NA | NA | TRBJ1-5 | TRBV7-9 | TGTGCCAGCAGCTATTACGGACACCCTCGAAATCAGCCCCAGCATTTT | CASSYYGHPRNQPQHF
NA | NA | TRBJ1-5 | TRBV19 | TGTGCCAGTAGTACCTTTGGGAGGGAAGTAAGCAATCAGCCCCAGCATTTT | CASSTFGREVSNQPQHF
NA | many | TRBJ1-5 | TRBV28 | TGTGCCAGCAGTCTGGGTCAAACTGGGCCCCAGCATTTT | CASSLGQTGPQHF
NA | NA | TRBJ2-7 | TRBV7-6 | TGTGCCAGCAGCTTAGGGGGCAACACCTACGAGCAGTACTTC | CASSLGGNTYEQYF
NA | few | TRBJ2-3 | TRBV7-9 | TGTGCCAGCAGCTTCGTGACACGGGGACGGAGCACAGATACGCAGTATTTT | CASSFVTRGRSTDTQYF